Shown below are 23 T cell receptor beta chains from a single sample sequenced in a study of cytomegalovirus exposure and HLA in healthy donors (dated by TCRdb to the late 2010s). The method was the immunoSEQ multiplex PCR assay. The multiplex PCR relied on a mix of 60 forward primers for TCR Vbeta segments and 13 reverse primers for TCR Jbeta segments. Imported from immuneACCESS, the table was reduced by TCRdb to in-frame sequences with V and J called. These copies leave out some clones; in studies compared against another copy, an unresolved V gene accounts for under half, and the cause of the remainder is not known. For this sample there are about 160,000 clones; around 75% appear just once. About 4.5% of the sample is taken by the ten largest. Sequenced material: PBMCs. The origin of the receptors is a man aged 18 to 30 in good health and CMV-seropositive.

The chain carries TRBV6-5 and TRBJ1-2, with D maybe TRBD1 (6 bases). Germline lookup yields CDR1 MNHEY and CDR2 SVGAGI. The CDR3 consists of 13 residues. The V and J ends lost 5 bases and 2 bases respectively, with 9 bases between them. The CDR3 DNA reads TGTGCCAGCAGTCCAGGGGCGAACTATGGCTACACCTTC. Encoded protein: CASSPGANYGYTF.

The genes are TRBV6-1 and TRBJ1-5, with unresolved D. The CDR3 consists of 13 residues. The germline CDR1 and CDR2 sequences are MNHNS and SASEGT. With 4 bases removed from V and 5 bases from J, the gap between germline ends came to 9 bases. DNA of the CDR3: TGTGCCAGCAGTGGAGAGGGATATCAGCCCCAGCATTTT. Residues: CASSGEGYQPQHF.

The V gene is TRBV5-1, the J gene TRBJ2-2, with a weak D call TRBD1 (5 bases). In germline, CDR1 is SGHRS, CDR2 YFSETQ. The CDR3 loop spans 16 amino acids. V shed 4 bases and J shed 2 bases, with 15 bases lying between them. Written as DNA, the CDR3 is TGCGCCAGCAGCCCGACGATCAGGGTAAACACCGGGGAGCTGTTTTTT. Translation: CASSPTIRVNTGELFF.

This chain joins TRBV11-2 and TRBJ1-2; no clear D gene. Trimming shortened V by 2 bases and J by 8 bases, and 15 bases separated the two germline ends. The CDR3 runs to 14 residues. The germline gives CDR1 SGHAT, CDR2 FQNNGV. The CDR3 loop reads CASSLSVAAEGYTF. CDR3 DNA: TGTGCCAGCAGCTTAAGTGTAGCGGCAGAAGGCTACACCTTC.

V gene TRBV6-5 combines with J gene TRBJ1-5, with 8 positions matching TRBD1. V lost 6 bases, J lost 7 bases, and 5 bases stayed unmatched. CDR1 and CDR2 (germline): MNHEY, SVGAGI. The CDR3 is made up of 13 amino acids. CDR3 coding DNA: TGTGCCAGCAGGTCAGGGGGCGGACAGCCCCAGCATTTT. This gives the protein CASRSGGGQPQHF.

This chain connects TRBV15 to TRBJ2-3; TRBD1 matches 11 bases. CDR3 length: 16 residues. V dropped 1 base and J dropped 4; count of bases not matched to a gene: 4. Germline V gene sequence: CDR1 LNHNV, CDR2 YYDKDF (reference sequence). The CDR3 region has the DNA TGTGCCACCAGCAGAGGGACAGGGGGCTTCCCAGATACGCAGTATTTT. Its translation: CATSRGTGGFPDTQYF.

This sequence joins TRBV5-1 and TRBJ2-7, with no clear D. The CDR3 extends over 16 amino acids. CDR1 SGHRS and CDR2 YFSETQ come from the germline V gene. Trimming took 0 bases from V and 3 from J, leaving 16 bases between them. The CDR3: CASSLAPPALGYEQYV. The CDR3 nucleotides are TGCGCCAGCAGCTTGGCGCCCCCTGCCCTGGGCTACGAGCAGTACGTC.

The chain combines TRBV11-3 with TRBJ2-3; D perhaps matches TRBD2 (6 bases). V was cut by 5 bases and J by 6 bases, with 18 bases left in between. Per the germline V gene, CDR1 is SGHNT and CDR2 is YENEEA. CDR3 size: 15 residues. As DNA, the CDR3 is TGTGCCAGCAGCCTAGGCGGGGCATTTGCGGATACGCAGTATTTT. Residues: CASSLGGAFADTQYF. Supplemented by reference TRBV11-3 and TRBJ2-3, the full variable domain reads EAGVVQSPRYKIIEKKQPVAFWCNPISGHNTLYWYLQNLGQGPELLIRYENEEAVDDSQLPKDRFSAERLKGVDSTLKIQPAELGDSAVYLCASSLGGAFADTQYFGPGTRLTVL.

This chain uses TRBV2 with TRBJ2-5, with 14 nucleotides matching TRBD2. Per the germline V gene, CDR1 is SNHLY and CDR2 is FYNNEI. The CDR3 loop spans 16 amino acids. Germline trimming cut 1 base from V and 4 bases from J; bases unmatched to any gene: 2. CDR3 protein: CASSEGLAGGGETQYF. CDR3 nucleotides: TGTGCCAGCAGTGAAGGACTAGCGGGAGGGGGAGAGACCCAGTACTTC.

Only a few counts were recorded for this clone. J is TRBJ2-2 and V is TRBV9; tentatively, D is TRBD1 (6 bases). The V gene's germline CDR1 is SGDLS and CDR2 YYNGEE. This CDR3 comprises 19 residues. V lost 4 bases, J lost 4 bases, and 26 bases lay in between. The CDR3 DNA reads TGTGCCAGCAGCCGGCGCCCGCCAATTGGACAGAAGTCCACCGGGGAGCTGTTTTTT. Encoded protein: CASSRRPPIGQKSTGELFF.

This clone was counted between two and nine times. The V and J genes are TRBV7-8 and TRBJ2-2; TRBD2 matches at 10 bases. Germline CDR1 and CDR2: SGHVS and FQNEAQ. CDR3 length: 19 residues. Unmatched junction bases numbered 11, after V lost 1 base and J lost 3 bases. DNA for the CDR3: TGTGCCAGCAGCTTAGTTCGGCTAGCGGGAGTAGGATACACCGGGGAGCTGTTTTTT. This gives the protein CASSLVRLAGVGYTGELFF.

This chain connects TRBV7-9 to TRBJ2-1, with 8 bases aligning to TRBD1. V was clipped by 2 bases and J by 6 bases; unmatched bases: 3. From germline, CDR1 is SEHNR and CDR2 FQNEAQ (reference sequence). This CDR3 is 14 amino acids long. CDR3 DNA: TGTGCCAGCAGCTTAAGCGGACAGGGCAATGAGCAGTTCTTC. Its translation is CASSLSGQGNEQFF.

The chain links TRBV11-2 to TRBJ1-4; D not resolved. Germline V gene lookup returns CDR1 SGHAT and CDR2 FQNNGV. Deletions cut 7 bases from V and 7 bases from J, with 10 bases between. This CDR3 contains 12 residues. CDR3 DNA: TGTGCCAGCACGGGAGTGGGTGAAAAACTGTTTTTT. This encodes CASTGVGEKLFF.

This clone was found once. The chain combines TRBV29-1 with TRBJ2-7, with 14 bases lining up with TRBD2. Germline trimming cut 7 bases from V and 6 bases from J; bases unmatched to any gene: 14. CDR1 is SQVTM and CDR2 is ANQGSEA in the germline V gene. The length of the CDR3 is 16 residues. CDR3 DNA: TGCAGCGCGAAAGGGACTAGCGGGGGAACCGTGCGCGAGCAGTACGTC. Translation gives CSAKGTSGGTVREQYV.

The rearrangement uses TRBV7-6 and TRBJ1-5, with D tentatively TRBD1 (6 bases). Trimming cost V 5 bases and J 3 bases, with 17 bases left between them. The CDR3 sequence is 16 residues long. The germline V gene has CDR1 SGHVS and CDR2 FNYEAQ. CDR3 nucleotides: TGTGCCAGCAGCGAGGGGGGGAACAGGGTCAATCAGCCCCAGCATTTT. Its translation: CASSEGGNRVNQPQHF.

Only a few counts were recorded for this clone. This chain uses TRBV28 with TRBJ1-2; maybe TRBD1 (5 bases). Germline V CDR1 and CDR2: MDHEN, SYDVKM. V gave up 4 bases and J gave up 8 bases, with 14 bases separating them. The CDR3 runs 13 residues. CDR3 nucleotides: TGTGCCAGCAGTTCCGCTAATTCAGGGGGCTACACCTTC. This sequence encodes CASSSANSGGYTF.

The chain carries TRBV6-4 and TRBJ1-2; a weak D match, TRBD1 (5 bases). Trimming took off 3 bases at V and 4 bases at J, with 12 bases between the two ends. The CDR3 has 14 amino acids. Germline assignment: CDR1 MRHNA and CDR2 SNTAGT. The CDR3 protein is CASSEGQGSYGYTF. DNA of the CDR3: TGTGCCAGCAGTGAGGGGCAGGGTAGCTATGGCTACACCTTC.

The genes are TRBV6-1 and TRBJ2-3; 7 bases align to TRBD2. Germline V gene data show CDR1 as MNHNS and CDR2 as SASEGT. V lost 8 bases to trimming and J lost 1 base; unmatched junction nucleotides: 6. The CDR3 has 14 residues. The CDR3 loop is CASPPAGRTDTQYF. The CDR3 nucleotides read TGTGCCAGCCCCCCAGCGGGGCGCACAGATACGCAGTATTTT.

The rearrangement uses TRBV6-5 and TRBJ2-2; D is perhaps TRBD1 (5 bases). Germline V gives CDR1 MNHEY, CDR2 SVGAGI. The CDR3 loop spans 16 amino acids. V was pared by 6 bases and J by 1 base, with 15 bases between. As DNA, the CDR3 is TGTGCCAGCAGCTACCGGGCCCAGGGGAACACCGGGGAGCTGTTTTTT. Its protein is CASSYRAQGNTGELFF.

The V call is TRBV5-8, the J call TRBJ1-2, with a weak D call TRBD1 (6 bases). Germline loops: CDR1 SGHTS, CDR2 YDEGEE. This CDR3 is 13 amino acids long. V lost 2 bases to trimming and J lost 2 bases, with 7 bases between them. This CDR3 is CASSFGQNYGYTF. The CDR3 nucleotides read TGTGCCAGCAGCTTTGGACAGAACTATGGCTACACCTTC.

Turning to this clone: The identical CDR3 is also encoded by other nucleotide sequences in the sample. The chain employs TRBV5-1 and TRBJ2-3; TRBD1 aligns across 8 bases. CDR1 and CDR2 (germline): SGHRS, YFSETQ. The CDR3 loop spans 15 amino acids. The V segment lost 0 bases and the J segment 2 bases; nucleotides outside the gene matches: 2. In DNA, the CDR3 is TGCGCCAGCAGCTTGGAGGACAGGGCCACAGATACGCAGTATTTT. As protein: CASSLEDRATDTQYF.

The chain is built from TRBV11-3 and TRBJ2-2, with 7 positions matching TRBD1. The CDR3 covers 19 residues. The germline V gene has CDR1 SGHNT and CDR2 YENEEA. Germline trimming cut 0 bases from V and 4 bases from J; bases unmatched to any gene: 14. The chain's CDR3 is CASSLETSRGRLGTGELFF. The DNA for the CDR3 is TGTGCCAGCAGCTTAGAGACTTCGAGGGGGCGGTTGGGCACCGGGGAGCTGTTTTTT.

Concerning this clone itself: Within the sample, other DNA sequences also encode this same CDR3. This CDR3 is CASSLGQGENYGYTF. CDR3 DNA: TGCGCCAGCAGCCTAGGACAGGGGGAGAACTATGGCTACACCTTC. V gene TRBV5-1 combines with J gene TRBJ1-2; the match to TRBD1 covers 10 bases. Germline V CDR1 and CDR2: SGHRS, YFSETQ. Losses at the gene ends were 4 bases for V and 2 bases for J; bases not matched to a gene: 5. CDR3 length: 15 amino acids.